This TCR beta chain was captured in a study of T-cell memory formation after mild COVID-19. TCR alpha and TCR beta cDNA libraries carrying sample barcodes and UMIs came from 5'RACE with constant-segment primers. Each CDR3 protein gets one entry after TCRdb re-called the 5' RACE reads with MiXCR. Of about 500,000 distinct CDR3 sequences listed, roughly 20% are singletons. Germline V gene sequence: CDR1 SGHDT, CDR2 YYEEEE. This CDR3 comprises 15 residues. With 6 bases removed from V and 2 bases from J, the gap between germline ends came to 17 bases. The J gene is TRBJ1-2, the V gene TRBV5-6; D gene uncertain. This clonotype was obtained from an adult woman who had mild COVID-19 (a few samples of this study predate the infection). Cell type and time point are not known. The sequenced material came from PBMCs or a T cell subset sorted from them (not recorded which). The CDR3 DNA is TGTGCCAGCACCCCCCAGGAGGGCATGAACTATGGCTACACCTTC. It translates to CASTPQEGMNYGYTF.